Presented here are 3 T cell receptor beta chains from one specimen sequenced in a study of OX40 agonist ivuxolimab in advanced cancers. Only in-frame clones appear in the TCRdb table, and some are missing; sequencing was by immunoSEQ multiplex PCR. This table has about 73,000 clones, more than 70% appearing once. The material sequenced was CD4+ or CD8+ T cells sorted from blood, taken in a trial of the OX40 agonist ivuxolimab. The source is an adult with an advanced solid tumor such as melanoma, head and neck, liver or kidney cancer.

CDR3 loop: CASSRDRRDTQYF. The CDR3, as DNA: TGTGCCAGCAGTCGGGACAGGAGGGATACGCAGTATTTT. The chain links TRBV27 to TRBJ2-3, with 8 bases identical to TRBD1. Germline V gene lookup returns CDR1 MNHEY and CDR2 SMNVEV (reference sequence). The CDR3 spans 13 residues. J was trimmed by 6 bases and V by 5 bases; bases with no gene match: 4.

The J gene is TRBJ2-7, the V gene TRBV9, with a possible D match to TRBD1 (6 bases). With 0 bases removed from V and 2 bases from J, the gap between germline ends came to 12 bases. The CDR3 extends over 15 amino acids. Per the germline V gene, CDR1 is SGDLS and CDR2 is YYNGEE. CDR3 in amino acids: CASSVGMGAPYEQYF. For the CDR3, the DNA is TGTGCCAGCAGCGTAGGTATGGGGGCCCCCTACGAGCAGTACTTC.

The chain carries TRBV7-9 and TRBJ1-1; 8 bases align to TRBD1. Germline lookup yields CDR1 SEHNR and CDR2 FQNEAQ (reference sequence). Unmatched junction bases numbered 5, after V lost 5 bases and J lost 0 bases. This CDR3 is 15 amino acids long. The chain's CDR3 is CASSLGDRLNTEAFF. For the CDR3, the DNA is TGTGCCAGCAGCCTTGGGGACAGGCTGAACACTGAAGCTTTCTTT.